The 18 T cell receptor beta chains in this list originate from one sample, sequenced in a study of shared clonotypes between healthy human individuals. The data were produced by immunoSEQ multiplex PCR, yet TCRdb's version contains in-frame clones alone and is incomplete. The sample lists roughly 700,000 clones, over 65% seen once, with less than 2% in the top ten. Sample: memory CD4+ T cells sorted from blood. This sample's subset: CD45RA-negative fraction. All receptors derive from a woman in her 30s in good health.

The chain has TRBV27 and TRBJ2-1; 11 bases line up with TRBD2. This CDR3 spans 15 amino acids. Germline lookup yields CDR1 MNHEY and CDR2 SMNVEV (reference sequence). Trimming at V came to 7 bases and at J to 9 bases, leaving 11 bases not matched to a gene. Here the CDR3 DNA reads TGTGCCAGCACCTGGACTAGCGGGTGGGGATTTGAGCAGTTCTTC. Protein: CASTWTSGWGFEQFF.

This chain connects TRBV16 to TRBJ2-2; D might be TRBD1 (5 bases). This CDR3 contains 14 residues. V was pared by 0 bases and J by 7 bases, with 9 bases between. CDR1 and CDR2 from the germline V gene are KGHSY and FQNENV. The CDR3: CASSQSRVDGELFF. Written as DNA, the CDR3 is TGTGCCAGCAGCCAATCCAGGGTTGACGGGGAGCTGTTTTTT.

The chain has TRBV25-1 and TRBJ2-7; 9 bases match TRBD1. This CDR3 comprises 15 residues. CDR1 MGHDK and CDR2 SYGVNS come from the germline V gene. Trimming removed 6 bases from V and 3 bases from J; junction bases left unmatched: 9. The CDR3 DNA is TGTGCCAGCAGAGACTGGGGGACAGGGAACTACGAGCAGTACTTC. Translated, it gives CASRDWGTGNYEQYF.

The chain has TRBV7-9 and TRBJ1-2; tentative D call: TRBD1 (6 bases). The CDR3 covers 14 residues. Germline CDR1 reads SEHNR; CDR2 reads FQNEAQ (reference sequence). The V end lost 2 bases, the J end lost 4 bases, and 11 bases lay between the germline ends. The CDR3 DNA reads as TGTGCCAGCAGCTTAACGCAGGGGTCCTATGGCTACACCTTC. It codes for CASSLTQGSYGYTF.

A few counts support this clone. The V call is TRBV27, the J call TRBJ1-2; D is unresolved. From germline, CDR1 is MNHEY and CDR2 SMNVEV (reference sequence). This CDR3 is 13 amino acids long. The ends were cut back, 0 bases at V and 4 bases at J, with 6 bases in the middle. The CDR3 sequence: CASSLSGFYGYTF. For the CDR3, the DNA is TGTGCCAGCAGTTTATCCGGGTTCTATGGCTACACCTTC.

The V and J genes are TRBV4-1 and TRBJ2-7; a weak D match, TRBD1 (6 bases). CDR3 length: 15 amino acids. Germline CDR1 is MGHRA and CDR2 is YSYEKL. Trimming removed 1 base from V and 2 bases from J, with 12 bases in between. CDR3 nucleotides: TGCGCCAGCAGCCAAGGACAGGTAGGAACCTACGAGCAGTACTTC. It is translated as CASSQGQVGTYEQYF.

The genes are TRBV28 and TRBJ2-1; D is perhaps TRBD2 (6 bases). The CDR3 extends over 15 amino acids. V dropped 8 bases and J dropped 4 bases, with 18 bases sitting between them. Per the germline V gene, CDR1 is MDHEN and CDR2 is SYDVKM. CDR3 bases: TGTGCCAGCCACGCTGCCGGGAGTATATACAATGAGCAGTTCTTC. It translates to CASHAAGSIYNEQFF. The complete variable domain, with remaining parts taken from reference TRBV28 and TRBJ2-1, reads DVKVTQSSRYLVKRTGEKVFLECVQDMDHENMFWYRQDPGLGLRLIYFSYDVKMKEKGDIPEGYSVSREKKERFSLILESASTNQTSMYLCASHAAGSIYNEQFFGPGTRLTVL.

The chain uses TRBV7-3 and TRBJ2-5; D may be TRBD1 or TRBD2 (7 bases each). The CDR3 is 14 amino acids. Looked up from germline, CDR1 is SGHTA and CDR2 is FQGTGA. V lost 5 bases and J lost 5, with 15 bases in between. CDR3 sequence (DNA): TGTGCCAGCAGCCCCGCAGGGGGGGAGGAGACCCAGTACTTC. It specifies CASSPAGGEETQYF.

The chain couples TRBV7-2 to TRBJ2-5; 8 bases match TRBD2. Germline assignment: CDR1 SGHTA and CDR2 FQGNSA. V was pared by 0 bases and J by 5 bases, with 8 bases of the junction left unmatched. The CDR3 is 16 residues long. The CDR3 region has the DNA TGTGCCAGCAGCTTAGCGGGAGCGGGAGTAAAGGAGACCCAGTACTTC. It codes for CASSLAGAGVKETQYF.

The V and J genes are TRBV18 and TRBJ2-7; the D gene is possibly TRBD2 (5 bases). The CDR3 consists of 16 residues. Trimming left V 3 bases short and J 0 bases short, with 15 bases between. Germline-derived CDR1 and CDR2 are KGHSH and LQKENI. The CDR3 protein is CASSPLPGWGSYEQYF. The CDR3 coding sequence is TGTGCCAGCTCACCGCTGCCGGGGTGGGGCTCCTACGAGCAGTACTTC.

This chain connects TRBV5-1 to TRBJ2-2; 13 bases agree with TRBD2. Germline loops: CDR1 SGHRS, CDR2 YFSETQ. J gave up 5 bases and V 7 bases, and 5 bases lay outside the gene matches. The CDR3 has 15 amino acids. The CDR3, as DNA: TGCGCCAGCCTCGCGACTAGCGGGGGGACCGGGGAGCTGTTTTTT. Residues: CASLATSGGTGELFF.

This clone appeared a few times. The chain carries TRBV19 and TRBJ2-7; a weak D match, TRBD2 (6 bases). Trimming removed 2 bases at V and 2 bases at J, with 16 bases between. Germline assignment: CDR1 LNHDA and CDR2 SQIVND (reference sequence). CDR3 size: 16 residues. DNA of the CDR3: TGTGCCAGTAGTATATACTCCGGGACTGGCACCTACGAGCAGTACTTC. Its translation: CASSIYSGTGTYEQYF.

This clone has only one observation. This rearrangement joins TRBV6-1 to TRBJ2-7; 9 bases align to TRBD2. V shed 10 bases and J 7 bases; nucleotides not matched to a gene: 17. In germline, CDR1 is MNHNS, CDR2 SASEGT. CDR3 length equals 15 residues. CDR3 DNA: TGTGCCACCCGAACGACTGGCGGGAGGGCCTGGGAGCAGTACTTC. Protein product: CATRTTGGRAWEQYF.

This clone has a handful of counts. This chain joins TRBV27 and TRBJ2-5; 7 positions agree with TRBD2. From germline, CDR1 is MNHEY and CDR2 SMNVEV (reference sequence). Germline trimming cut 7 bases from V and 5 bases from J; bases unmatched to any gene: 13. This CDR3 has 15 amino acids. The CDR3 loop reads CASKGLAGVIETQYF. The DNA for the CDR3 is TGTGCCAGCAAGGGTTTGGCGGGAGTTATCGAGACCCAGTACTTC.

V and J are TRBV11-2 and TRBJ1-4, with D perhaps TRBD1 (5 bases). Trimming left V 1 base short and J 8 bases short, with 14 bases between. CDR3 length equals 15 residues. Germline CDR1 and CDR2: SGHAT and FQNNGV. The CDR3 here is CASSLVRGVGEKLFF. CDR3 nucleotides: TGTGCCAGCAGCTTAGTTAGGGGCGTCGGAGAAAAACTGTTTTTT.

This sequence joins TRBV9 and TRBJ2-5, with D perhaps TRBD1 (6 bases). Germline CDR1 reads SGDLS; CDR2 reads YYNGEE. The V and J ends lost 3 bases and 2 bases respectively, with 14 bases between them. The CDR3 has 15 amino acids. This CDR3 reads CASSAGTRGQETQYF. The CDR3, as DNA: TGTGCCAGCAGCGCCGGGACACGCGGACAAGAGACCCAGTACTTC.

The gene calls are TRBV19 and TRBJ2-5, with TRBD2 as a possible D gene (5 bases). TRBJ2-7 matches the DNA end more closely, so the J call is doubtful. CDR1 and CDR2 (germline): LNHDA, SQIVND (reference sequence). The length of the CDR3 is 15 residues. The CDR3 nucleotides read TGTGCCAGTAGTATCGGAGCGGAAACTGCGTACGAGCAGTACTTC. It translates to CASSIGAETAYEQYF.

The chain combines TRBV5-1 with TRBJ2-1; TRBD2 matches at 14 bases. CDR3 length: 15 residues. Germline loops: CDR1 SGHRS, CDR2 YFSETQ. With V trimmed by 3 bases and J by 8 bases, 4 bases remained unmatched. The CDR3 region is CASSSGLAGVHEQFF. As DNA, the CDR3 is TGCGCCAGCAGCTCGGGACTAGCGGGAGTTCATGAGCAGTTCTTC. Full variable domain (remainder filled in from reference TRBV5-1 and TRBJ2-1): KAGVTQTPRYLIKTRGQQVTLSCSPISGHRSVSWYQQTPGQGLQFLFEYFSETQRNKGNFPGRFSGRQFSNSRSEMNVSTLELGDSALYLCASSSGLAGVHEQFFGPGTRLTVL.